The present TCR beta chain was sequenced within a study of T cells in Graves' hyperthyroidism and ophthalmopathy (dated by TCRdb to 2018 to 2020). With regard to the full study: Peripheral blood was collected at initial diagnosis, before any treatment. A discovery cohort of fewer than 110 patients, fewer than 50 with Graves' ophthalmopathy and 57 with stable Graves' hyperthyroidism, was used to find distinguishing TCR V-J signatures. Prospective prediction of ophthalmopathy was tested in an independent validation cohort of fewer than 20 hyperthyroidism patients and 15 to 17 patients who later progressed to ophthalmopathy. The roughly 100 discovery patients were randomly split 7:3 into training and test sets. In over five Graves' hyperthyroidism patients, the study also compared T-cell repertoires from thyroid tissue with T-cell repertoires from blood. Following sampling, methimazole starting at 30 mg daily was given to hyperthyroidism patients, and high-dose intravenous methylprednisolone was given to ophthalmopathy patients. The paper reports TCR Vbeta CDR3 sequencing of some 140 peripheral blood samples: fewer than 50 ophthalmopathy, under 85 hyperthyroidism and some 17 progressor patients. Results the study describes overall, beyond this receptor: No statistical method was used to fix the sample size in advance, and group allocation was not hidden from the investigators. In validation, progression to ophthalmopathy was predicted by the model with 70% to 71% sensitivity and 72% to 85% specificity, a median of approximately 7.1 months before onset. Blood samples also contained most of the expanded thyroid clonotypes (frequency above 0.001), which suggests that blood repertoires may reflect thyroid immune responses. Ophthalmopathy was separated from stable hyperthyroidism by a 13 V-J signature model, with just over 85% sensitivity and roughly 84% specificity obtained in cross-validation and 80%/75% obtained in testing.

The CDR3 goes from the cysteine to the phenylalanine over 12 residues. The CDR3 DNA has 36 bases and is translated from base 1. CDR1 SNHLY and CDR2 FYNNEI are derived from the germline V gene. A distance of 10 bases separates the germline ends of V and J, which lose 7 bases and 4 bases respectively. Stable Graves' hyperthyroidism was defined as no progression to ophthalmopathy during 18 months of follow-up. Hyperthyroidism patients were newly diagnosed, had a disease duration of under 2 months, and were aged 18 to 65 years. Patients with uncontrolled infections, other autoimmune diseases, pregnancy or lactation were excluded. Diagnoses were established on the basis of clinical symptoms, serum thyroxine and TRAb, thyroid ultrasound, and orbital computed tomography. PBMCs were isolated from 7.5 to 10 ml of fresh peripheral blood by Ficoll-Paque density gradient centrifugation. Total RNA was extracted with Trizol reagent, and quality was checked on an Agilent 2100 Bioanalyzer.

The TCR beta CDR3 regions were amplified from RNA transcripts. A first-round RT-PCR of the TCR CDR3 used the HTBI primer set with the Qiagen OneStep RT-PCR kit. A second multiplex PCR round built the libraries, followed by size selection and purification. Paired-end sequencing of the libraries was performed with 100 bp reads on an Illumina HiSeq2000. Regarding the original processing steps: SOAPnuke was used to process the raw data, throwing out any read that contained adapters or uncalled bases, had a mean Phred below 15, or lacked an exact constant-primer or identifier match. High-quality paired reads were merged with COPE v1.2.5, and unique nucleotide sequences were defined as clonotypes. MiTCR v1.1 was used to align the clonotypes against IMGT TRBV, TRBD and TRBJ reference segments. The analysis included only V-J combinations with a frequency above 0.0001, which together covered around 99% of the repertoires. A TCS score was defined as the ratio of F50 (clonal expansion) to E x V (chaos), with BLOSUM62-based TCRdist applied between CDR3 peptides within each V-J. Welch's t-statistics and random forest reduced roughly 500 V-J features to roughly 13, which were used in a naive Bayes classifier (R e1071). TCRdb reran the public reads through fastp at Q25 and MiXCR, keeping productive beta chains. Rows with a matching CDR3 protein are joined into one entry that keeps the most common DNA and genes. The V and J calls come from TCRdb's annotation, not from the publication. Here the sample has over 650,000 distinct CDR3 sequences; roughly 15% occur a single time. Clones ranked in the top ten supply about 8.4% of the sample.

On this clonotype itself: The antigen it binds to is not known. This may stem from a read error, because a much larger clone lies one nucleotide away.

The V and J segments used are TRBV2 and TRBJ2-5, with a weak D call of TRBD2 (6 bases match). This clonotype originated in a young man with Graves' hyperthyroidism. The sample consisted of blood. The CDR3 reads CASKWGGETQYF. At the DNA level, the sequence is TGTGCCAGCAAGTGGGGAGGAGAGACCCAGTACTTC. This CDR3, with the reference TRBV2 and TRBJ2-5 proteins standing in past its ends, gives the full variable domain EPEVTQTPSHQVTQMGQEVILRCVPISNHLYFYWYRQILGQKVEFLVSFYNNEISEKSEIFDDQFSVERPDGSNFTLKIRSTKLEDSAMYFCASKWGGETQYFGPGTRLLVL.